The entry below gives a single T cell receptor beta chain sequence along with its context. These data come from a study of blood T cell repertoires in COVID-19. Study-level background: PBMCs, B-cell-depleted T cells, or T cells provided the cDNA or gDNA that made up the material.

CDR1 SQVTM and CDR2 ANQGSEA come from the germline V gene. Trimming removed 7 bases at V and 3 bases at J, with 23 bases between. The CDR3 has 16 residues. The method was immunoSEQ multiplex PCR; TCRdb's version includes in-frame clones alone and lacks a portion of them. The data hold approximately 220,000 clones, with around 84% observed a single time. Sequenced material: PBMCs or T cells enriched from blood (not recorded which). This sequence was found in a man aged 40-49 years who had recovered from COVID-19. This chain connects TRBV29-1 to TRBJ2-3; perhaps TRBD1 as D (6 bases). CDR3 DNA sequence: TGCAGCGCCTCACCCTCCAGGGGCCCGAGGACAGATACGCAGTATTTT. Its protein product is CSASPSRGPRTDTQYF.